A single sample gave rise to the 18 T cell receptor beta chains below, sequenced in a study of cytomegalovirus exposure and HLA in healthy donors. The PCR had 60 Vbeta and 13 Jbeta primers. Method: immunoSEQ multiplex PCR; TCRdb's copy keeps in-frame clones and lacks some. The sample has roughly 190,000 clones, 60% to 80% seen once. The sequencing sample was made of PBMCs. These receptors were collected from a woman in her thirties in good health and CMV-seropositive.

The chain employs TRBV7-9 and TRBJ2-1; 8 bases are a match to TRBD2. CDR3 length equals 17 residues. Germline CDR1 is SEHNR and CDR2 is FQNEAQ (reference sequence). V gave up 1 base and J gave up 0 bases; unmatched junction bases: 5. The CDR3 loop reads CASSLVLAGNSYNEQFF. CDR3 nucleotides: TGTGCCAGCAGCTTAGTTTTAGCGGGGAACTCCTACAATGAGCAGTTCTTC.

The V call is TRBV9, the J call TRBJ1-1; D is perhaps TRBD1 (6 bases). The ends were cut back, 2 bases at V and 4 bases at J, with 12 bases in the middle. Germline V gene data show CDR1 as SGDLS and CDR2 as YYNGEE. The CDR3 has 14 amino acids. The CDR3: CASSVRGEGTEAFF. CDR3 DNA sequence: TGTGCCAGCAGCGTCAGGGGCGAGGGCACTGAAGCTTTCTTT.

The chain employs TRBV5-4 and TRBJ1-1, with a tentative D call TRBD1 (5 bases). In germline, CDR1 is SGHNT, CDR2 YYREEE (reference sequence). The CDR3 is made up of 15 amino acids. The germline V and J ends were trimmed by 0 bases and 3 bases, with 12 bases remaining between them. CDR3 in DNA: TGTGCCAGCAGCTTGGCCCCCCAGGGTGACACTGAAGCTTTCTTT. Translation: CASSLAPQGDTEAFF.

The chain uses TRBV12-5 and TRBJ2-2; 8 bases are shared with TRBD1. Per germline, CDR1 LGHNT and CDR2 FRNRAP. The V segment lost 7 bases and the J segment 2 bases; nucleotides outside the gene matches: 6. This CDR3 contains 15 residues. CDR3 sequence (DNA): TGTGCTAGTGCCTTGACAGGGGCTAACACCGGGGAGCTGTTTTTT. Protein product: CASALTGANTGELFF.

This chain joins TRBV28 and TRBJ2-7; TRBD1 is a possible D gene (5 bases). The CDR3 consists of 14 residues. Germline V lookup: CDR1 MDHEN, CDR2 SYDVKM. V gave up 5 bases and J gave up 3 bases, with 14 bases separating them. In DNA form, the CDR3 reads TGTGCCAGCAGTCCAGAAAGCACAGGCTACGAGCAGTACTTC. This codes for CASSPESTGYEQYF.

The V gene is TRBV21-1, the J gene TRBJ2-7; the table calls TRBD2, which could not be checked here. TRBV21-1 is designated a pseudogene. The CDR3 sequence is 20 residues long. DNA for the CDR3: TGTGCCAGCAGCAAAGGAAGAGAGGAGGGAGGCGGGAGGGATACCTACGAGCAGTACTTC. This encodes CASSKGREEGGGRDTYEQYF.

Notes on this clone: This CDR3 fails to terminate in the conserved phenylalanine or tryptophan, so it likely reflects a read error. The V and J genes are TRBV6-1 and TRBJ2-7; 12 bases line up with TRBD2. Germline CDR1 MNHNS, CDR2 SASEGT. V was pared by 10 bases and J by 6 bases, with 7 bases of the junction left unmatched. The CDR3 has 13 residues. Here the CDR3 DNA reads TGTGCCACTAGACTAGCGGGAGTTCCCGAGCAGTACTAC. This translates into CATRLAGVPEQYY.

V and J are TRBV19 and TRBJ2-2, with 8 positions matching TRBD1. CDR1 LNHDA and CDR2 SQIVND come from the germline V gene (reference sequence). Trimming removed 7 bases from V and 5 bases from J; junction bases left unmatched: 6. The CDR3 length is 14 residues. This CDR3 is CASNSGGWTGELFF. The CDR3 DNA reads as TGTGCCAGTAACTCAGGGGGCTGGACCGGGGAGCTGTTTTTT. Full variable domain (missing parts from reference TRBV19 and TRBJ2-2): DGGITQSPKYLFRKEGQNVTLSCEQNLNHDAMYWYRQDPGQGLRLIYYSQIVNDFQKGDIAEGYSVSREKKESFPLTVTSAQKNPTAFYLCASNSGGWTGELFFGEGSRLTVL.

The rearrangement joins TRBV27 to TRBJ1-2; 9 nucleotides align to TRBD1. The junction had 9 bases not matched to a gene; V was cut back by 8 bases and J by 8 bases. The CDR3 consists of 13 residues. From germline, CDR1 is MNHEY and CDR2 SMNVEV (reference sequence). CDR3 sequence (DNA): TGTGCCAGCCGAGAACAGGGGGCTAGCGGCTACACCTTC. Its translation is CASREQGASGYTF.

V is TRBV5-4 and J is TRBJ2-1, with 9 bases that match TRBD2. CDR3 size: 14 residues. With 4 bases clipped from V and 10 bases from J, the junction kept 9 bases outside the gene matches. Germline lookup yields CDR1 SGHNT and CDR2 YYREEE (reference sequence). Here the CDR3 reads CASSPPVAGVEQFF. As DNA, the CDR3 is TGTGCCAGCAGCCCCCCGGTAGCGGGAGTGGAGCAGTTCTTC.

V gene TRBV5-6 combines with J gene TRBJ2-7; no clear D gene. The length of the CDR3 is 15 residues. Trimming stripped 2 bases from V and 3 bases from J, with 15 bases between. CDR1 is SGHDT and CDR2 is YYEEEE in the germline V gene. The CDR3 nucleotides are TGTGCCAGCAGCTTATTAATAGCACCGGTCTACGAGCAGTACTTC. Protein sequence: CASSLLIAPVYEQYF.

The genes are TRBV12-5 and TRBJ1-1; D gene ambiguous. This CDR3 is 14 amino acids long. The V and J ends lost 6 bases and 6 bases respectively, with 17 bases between them. Germline values: CDR1 LGHNT, CDR2 FRNRAP. This CDR3 reads CASGRFVTIAEAFF. Written as DNA, the CDR3 is TGTGCTAGTGGCCGGTTTGTAACTATAGCTGAAGCTTTCTTT.

The rearrangement links TRBV6-7 to TRBJ2-7; TRBD1 matches at 9 bases. TRBV6-7 is classed as an ORF, of uncertain function. V dropped 0 bases and J dropped 7; count of bases not matched to a gene: 19. CDR3 size: 19 residues. In nucleotides, the CDR3 is TGTGCCAGCAGTTACTCGAAGGCCTCACAGGGGGCGGTGGGAAAAGAGCAGTACTTC. It is translated as CASSYSKASQGAVGKEQYF.

The rearrangement uses TRBV10-1 and TRBJ1-6; 9 nucleotides match TRBD1. The germline V gene encodes CDR1 WNHNN and CDR2 SYGVQD (reference sequence). This CDR3 contains 14 residues. The V gene end was trimmed by 5 bases and the J gene end by 6 bases; junction bases not matched to a gene: 2. CDR3 nucleotides: TGCGCCAGCAGTACAGGGGGCTCTAATTCACCCCTCCACTTT. This sequence encodes CASSTGGSNSPLHF.

This clone was observed once. The rearrangement joins TRBV7-7 to TRBJ2-5, with D maybe TRBD1 (6 bases). Germline V gene lookup returns CDR1 SSHAT and CDR2 FNYEAQ (reference sequence). The V end was cut by 2 bases, the J end by 4 bases, with 11 bases between. There are 14 residues in the CDR3. For the CDR3, the DNA is TGTGCCAGCAGCTTATCGGTACAGGGAGAGACCCAGTACTTC. Its translation is CASSLSVQGETQYF. Full variable domain (remainder filled in from reference TRBV7-7 and TRBJ2-5): GAGVSQSPRYKVTKRGQDVTLRCDPISSHATLYWYQQALGQGPEFLTYFNYEAQPDKSGLPSDRFSAERPEGSISTLTIQRTEQRDSAMYRCASSLSVQGETQYFGPGTRLLVL.

The rearrangement links TRBV19 to TRBJ1-1; weak D call: TRBD1 (5 bases). The CDR3 runs to 13 residues. Germline V gene sequence: CDR1 LNHDA, CDR2 SQIVND (reference sequence). The V end lost 3 bases, the J end lost 5 bases, and 10 bases lay between the germline ends. CDR3 nucleotide sequence: TGTGCCAGTAGTATGCAGGGAAGTACTGAAGCTTTCTTT. Its protein product is CASSMQGSTEAFF.

The rearrangement uses TRBV7-9 and TRBJ2-7; 7 nucleotides agree with TRBD1. The V segment lost 2 bases and the J segment 1 base; nucleotides outside the gene matches: 8. Germline assignment: CDR1 SEHNR and CDR2 FQNEAQ (reference sequence). The CDR3 is made up of 16 amino acids. The CDR3 DNA reads as TGTGCCAGCAGCTTAACCGGGACAGAAAATTCCTACGAGCAGTACTTC. The encoded protein is CASSLTGTENSYEQYF.

This clone was seen more than once but under ten times. This chain uses TRBV27 with TRBJ2-7, with TRBD1 matching over 10 bases. The CDR3 sequence is 17 residues long. CDR1 MNHEY and CDR2 SMNVEV come from the germline V gene (reference sequence). After removal of 6 bases from V and 1 base from J, the junction contained 12 bases not matched to a gene. CDR3 sequence: CASRLTGGEFSSYEQYF. CDR3 coding DNA: TGTGCCAGCAGGCTGACAGGGGGCGAGTTTTCGTCCTACGAGCAGTACTTC.